Reported below is one TCR beta chain. In the original processing: From reference gene primer amplification, estimates of nucleated cell counts were derived. The repertoire was sequenced with immunoSEQ multiplex PCR; TCRdb's copy has only in-frame clones and lacks some. The DNA gave D and trimming, while V, J and clone size come from that table. The sample has about 440,000 clones, roughly 89% seen once. The sample comes from a study of blood T cell repertoires in COVID-19. Study context: Material from acute and convalescent COVID-19 was sourced from the United States, Italy and Spain. In each case, the material was cDNA or gDNA derived from T cells, B-cell-depleted T cells, or PBMCs.

The specimen was peripheral blood. This TCR came from a young woman with acute or convalescent COVID-19.

The CDR3 here is CATSRDDNIRGGEQFF. The CDR3 DNA sequence: TGTGCCACCAGCAGAGATGATAACATCCGGGGGGGGGAGCAGTTCTTC. The chain employs TRBV15 and TRBJ2-1, with 8 bases matching TRBD2. The ends lost 0 bases at V and 10 bases at J; junction bases unmatched: 11. Germline V gene data show CDR1 as LNHNV and CDR2 as YYDKDF (reference sequence). This CDR3 comprises 16 residues. The full variable domain, its missing parts supplied by reference TRBV15 and TRBJ2-1, is DAMVIQNPRYQVTQFGKPVTLSCSQTLNHNVMYWYQQKSSQAPKLLFHYYDKDFNNEADTPDNFQSRRPNTSFCFLDIRSPGLGDTAMYLCATSRDDNIRGGEQFFGPGTRLTVL.